This T cell receptor (beta chain) was profiled in a study of blood T cell repertoires in COVID-19 (dated by TCRdb to about 2020). For the study in its entirety: The collaborator samples originated in the United States, Italy and Spain and spanned the acute and convalescent phases of COVID-19. The prospective study material was composed of cDNA or gDNA derived from T cells, B-cell-depleted T cells, or PBMCs. The dataset comprised deeply sampled blood TCRbeta repertoires from subjects exposed to, actively infected with, or recovered from COVID-19. The repertoires were released in a freely available public database intended as a resource for research on the immune response to SARS-CoV-2. Samples came from the ongoing ImmuneRACE study (first 160 participants) plus 1,254 subjects from 6 global collaborators. A de-identified subject ID, COVID-19 status, age in years and sex were almost always included in the sample metadata. Where HLA class I and class II types were available, the types were taken from metadata supplied by the sample provider, not from assay-based typing. What the work shows at the level of the full study, not this receptor alone: How much clinical and demographic metadata was included differed by source and by participant, and the metadata was provided uncurated.

Notes on this clone: Its binding antigen is unknown. No qualities accompany the bases; no much larger clone lies one base away.

One collaborating source in Seattle enrolled patients while the patients were actively infected and followed the patients over time throughout the course of disease. Each collaborating institution followed its own protocols to collect whole blood in K2EDTA tubes. For TCRbeta analysis, collaborator samples were shipped as frozen whole blood, as isolated PBMCs, or as DNA extracted from either sample type. TCRbeta CDR3 regions were amplified from genomic DNA by means of the immunoSEQ Assay, a bias-controlled multiplex PCR. In the paper's pipeline: The number of nucleated cells in each sample was estimated from the amplification of reference gene primers within the assay. Sequence reads were collapsed and filtered to measure the absolute abundance of every unique TCRbeta CDR3 rearrangement. For each sample, productive Simpson clonality was calculated as the square root of Simpson's diversity index across productive rearrangements. TCRdb re-hosts the immuneACCESS table, in-frame sequences only. Its copies lack some clones; in the studies checked, an unresolved V gene accounts for under half of them, and the cause for the rest is not known. V and J calls and clone size are given by that table; D and trimming were obtained from the DNA. The sample data list approximately 110,000 clones, and approximately 74% of these were observed just once. Approximately 5.9% of the sample is in the top ten clones.

The receptor comes from a man at least 80 years old with COVID-19, enrolled during active disease. Sequencing was carried out using peripheral blood.

The DNA sequence follows: TGTGCCAGCAGTGGGGGCGGGAGCGAGCAGTACTTC. It translates as CASSGGGSEQYF. The V and J segments used are TRBV2 and TRBJ2-7, with 7 junctional bases fitting TRBD2. V trim: 4 bases; J trim: 6 bases; unmatched bases: 3. Including the terminal cysteine and phenylalanine, the CDR3 comprises 12 residues. Solely the CDR3 DNA is kept, with 36 bases framed from the first base. CDR1 SNHLY and CDR2 FYNNEI are derived from the germline V gene.